This TCR beta chain was recovered during a study of T-cell memory formation after mild COVID-19. Study background: Across donors, TCR clusters were largely donor specific.

The CDR3 is 16 amino acids. CDR1 and CDR2 (germline): SGHTA, FQGNSA. Trimming at V came to 5 bases and at J to 3 bases, leaving 8 bases not matched to a gene. TCRdb recomputed calls from the 5' RACE reads with MiXCR, one row per CDR3 protein. The data contain approximately 190,000 distinct CDR3 sequences, roughly 18% of them singletons. The sequenced sample consisted of PBMCs or a T cell subset sorted from them (not recorded which). This chain joins TRBV7-2 and TRBJ2-3; TRBD1 aligns across 10 bases. The clonotype was recovered from an adult woman who had mild COVID-19 (a few samples of this study predate the infection). Cell type and time point are not known. The DNA for the CDR3 is TGTGCCAGCAGCGCCCGTGGGACAGGGGAGACAGATACGCAGTATTTT. Amino acids: CASSARGTGETDTQYF.